Each of the 26 T cell receptor beta chains below was sequenced from the same sample in a study of Graves' ophthalmopathy and Graves' hyperthyroidism. TCR beta CDR3 regions were amplified from RNA transcripts. The authors performed first-round RT-PCR with HTBI primers and then a second-round multiplex PCR. MiXCR, applied by TCRdb to the multiplex PCR reads, yields one record per CDR3 protein. Among around 1.1 million distinct CDR3 sequences listed, 35% to 45% were seen once. The specimen sequenced was peripheral blood or thyroid tissue (not recorded which). Every receptor here comes from an adult man with Graves' hyperthyroidism.

The table lists this clonotype with a few counts. A much larger clone differs by one base, so this may be a read error. The CDR3 spells CAISTEQKNTEAFF. The CDR3 DNA reads as TGTGCCATCAGTACCGAACAGAAGAACACTGAAGCTTTCTTT. The genes are TRBV10-3 and TRBJ1-1; D remains unclear. V gave up 5 bases and J gave up 1 base, with 11 bases separating them. In germline, CDR1 is ENHRY, CDR2 SYGVKD. This CDR3 region has 14 residues.

This clonotype was seen repeatedly, ten times or more. V is TRBV12-3 or TRBV12-4 and J is TRBJ2-5, with 14 bases fitting TRBD2. The CDR3 sequence is 16 residues long. The V segment lost 4 bases and the J segment 5 bases; nucleotides outside the gene matches: 6. DNA for the CDR3: TGTGCCAGCAGTTCGCTGACTAGCGGGAGGGCGGAGACCCAGTACTTC. Translating it yields CASSSLTSGRAETQYF.

V usage is TRBV7-8 and J usage is TRBJ1-5; TRBD1 matches at 7 bases. The V segment lost 1 base and the J segment 9 bases; nucleotides outside the gene matches: 9. The CDR3 length is 15 residues. Germline V gene data show CDR1 as SGHVS and CDR2 as FQNEAQ. This CDR3 is CASSLVQGPGWPQHF. The DNA of the CDR3 is TGTGCCAGCAGCTTAGTACAGGGGCCTGGATGGCCCCAGCATTTT.

The genes are TRBV7-9 and TRBJ2-6, with D perhaps TRBD1 (6 bases). Trimming removed 1 base from V and 2 bases from J, with 15 bases in between. This CDR3 has 18 residues. Germline V gene data show CDR1 as SEHNR and CDR2 as FQNEAQ (reference sequence). CDR3 in DNA: TGTGCCAGCAGCTTAGATCCGGGACACTCGGCTGGGGCCAACGTCCTGACTTTC. Its translation is CASSLDPGHSAGANVLTF.

This chain connects TRBV20-1 to TRBJ1-6; TRBD1 is a possible D gene (6 bases). V gave up 8 bases and J gave up 5 bases, with 16 bases separating them. The CDR3 runs 14 residues. Germline-derived CDR1 and CDR2 are DFQATT and SNEGSKA (reference sequence). Here the CDR3 reads CSTQTGGDNSPLHF. The CDR3 nucleotides are TGCAGTACTCAGACGGGGGGCGATAATTCACCCCTCCACTTT.

This chain joins TRBV6-5 and TRBJ2-7; D is unresolved. CDR1 and CDR2 from the germline V gene are MNHEY and SVGAGI. The V gene lost 6 bases and the J gene lost 3 bases, with 12 bases spanning the gap. The length of the CDR3 is 13 residues. This chain's CDR3 is CASRAPGHYEQYF. The CDR3 DNA sequence: TGTGCCAGCAGGGCACCGGGCCACTACGAGCAGTACTTC.

On this clonotype itself: Because it lacks the conserved phenylalanine or tryptophan at the end, this CDR3 is likely a read error. The chain recombines TRBV2 with TRBJ2-7; a weak D match, TRBD1 (6 bases). From germline, CDR1 is SNHLY and CDR2 FYNNEI. V gave up 2 bases and J gave up 3 bases, with 11 bases separating them. The CDR3 covers 14 residues. The CDR3 protein is CASSELGDIYEQYS. CDR3 sequence (DNA): TGTGCCAGCAGTGAATTGGGGGACATCTACGAGCAGTACTCC.

The V and J genes are TRBV5-6 and TRBJ1-6, with D unclear. The CDR3 runs 12 residues. V dropped 2 bases and J dropped 15 bases, with 12 bases sitting between them. CDR1 is SGHDT, CDR2 YYEEEE, per germline. The CDR3, as DNA: TGTGCCAGCAGCTTTATGTCGGAAGTCCTCCACTTT. Protein: CASSFMSEVLHF.

The gene calls are TRBV5-5 and TRBJ1-6; possible D gene TRBD1, 6 bases. Germline V lookup: CDR1 SGHKS, CDR2 YYEKEE (reference sequence). CDR3 length: 15 amino acids. Trimming removed 1 base from V and 7 bases from J, with 12 bases in between. The CDR3 here is CASSLLRGNNSPLHF. In DNA form, the CDR3 reads TGTGCCAGCAGCTTGTTAAGGGGGAACAATTCACCCCTCCACTTT.

The gene calls are TRBV2 and TRBJ1-4, with 8 bases lining up with TRBD1. The CDR3 extends over 15 amino acids. V was pared by 8 bases and J by 8 bases, with 13 bases of the junction left unmatched. Germline-derived CDR1 and CDR2 are SNHLY and FYNNEI. This CDR3 is CASGSAGTGGEKLFF. In DNA form, the CDR3 reads TGTGCCAGCGGATCGGCCGGGACAGGTGGGGAAAAACTGTTTTTT.

This clonotype was seen at least ten times. The chain is built from TRBV7-2 and TRBJ2-7; 9 bases are shared with TRBD1. This CDR3 contains 14 residues. The germline CDR1 and CDR2 sequences are SGHTA and FQGNSA. V shed 5 bases, J shed 5 bases, and the junction held 7 bases outside the gene matches. This CDR3 reads CASSLNRGLDEQYF. The CDR3 DNA reads TGTGCCAGCAGCCTTAACAGGGGGCTGGACGAGCAGTACTTC.

In regard to this clonotype: Relative to the germline gene, one junction end is altered; a read error may explain this. The chain joins TRBV10-3 to TRBJ1-1, with D unclear. Germline CDR1 reads ENHRY; CDR2 reads SYGVKD. The CDR3 length is 16 residues. Written as DNA, the CDR3 is TGTGCCAGCAGTTCTTGGACGATGAACATGAACACTGAAGCTTTCTTT. It is translated as CASSSWTMNMNTEAFF.

This clonotype was observed many times. The chain carries TRBV2 and TRBJ2-7; 11 nucleotides align to TRBD2. Trimming cost V 11 bases and J 0 bases; bases outside gene matches: 3. The CDR3 runs 13 residues. CDR1 is SNHLY and CDR2 is FYNNEI in the germline V gene. As DNA, the CDR3 is TGTGCCGGGGGACTAGCGGACTCCTACGAGCAGTACTTC. As protein: CAGGLADSYEQYF.

J is TRBJ1-6 and V is TRBV28; D possibly corresponds to TRBD1 (6 bases). The CDR3 has 16 residues. Germline lookup yields CDR1 MDHEN and CDR2 SYDVKM. V was pared by 4 bases and J by 3 bases, with 13 bases between. The DNA for the CDR3 is TGTGCCAGCAGTTCCCGGGACATGAGCTATAATTCACCCCTCCACTTT. It translates to CASSSRDMSYNSPLHF.

The table lists this clonotype with a few counts. A clone one base away is much larger, so this may be a read error. The DNA of the CDR3 is TGTGCCAGCAGCAACCGGGACCGCCGCCCTGGAAACACCATATATTTT. Protein sequence: CASSNRDRRPGNTIYF. The V gene is TRBV7-2, the J gene TRBJ1-3, with D possibly matching TRBD1 (5 bases). Germline V CDR1 and CDR2: SGHTA, FQGNSA. The CDR3 loop spans 16 amino acids. V gave up 5 bases and J gave up 2 bases, with 16 bases separating them.

This clonotype came up a few times. The V gene is TRBV12-3 or TRBV12-4, the J gene TRBJ2-7; tentatively, D is TRBD2 (6 bases). The CDR3 covers 12 residues. V lost 7 bases to trimming and J lost 4 bases, with 11 bases between them. CDR3 sequence reads: CASTLRGYEQYF. The CDR3 DNA sequence: TGTGCCAGCACCCTCCGGGGGTACGAGCAGTACTTC.

A word on this clonotype: A much bigger clone sits one base away, suggesting this may be a read error. V and J are TRBV11-2 and TRBJ2-7; tentative D call: TRBD1 (6 bases). V was cut by 2 bases and J by 2 bases, with 10 bases left in between. Germline V gene data show CDR1 as SGHAT and CDR2 as FQNNGV. The CDR3 extends over 14 amino acids. The CDR3 sequence: CASSLNRVAYEQYF. The CDR3 DNA reads as TGTGCCAGCAGCTTAAACAGGGTGGCCTACGAGCAGTACTTC.

This clonotype was found a few times. The genes are TRBV7-7 and TRBJ2-2, with unresolved D. Germline CDR1 reads SSHAT; CDR2 reads FNYEAQ (reference sequence). The V gene lost 2 bases and the J gene lost 6 bases, with 10 bases spanning the gap. This CDR3 is 14 amino acids long. The CDR3 is CASSLSSQSGELFF. The CDR3 region has the DNA TGTGCCAGCAGCTTAAGTAGTCAGTCCGGGGAGCTGTTTTTT.

This clonotype was recorded a few times. The CDR3 is CASSQVGNEQYF. DNA for the CDR3: TGCGCCAGCAGCCAAGTTGGCAACGAGCAGTACTTC. V usage is TRBV4-1 and J usage is TRBJ2-7; no clear D gene. The germline V and J ends were trimmed by 1 base and 5 bases, with 6 bases remaining between them. This CDR3 spans 12 amino acids. The germline gives CDR1 MGHRA, CDR2 YSYEKL.

CDR3 coding DNA: TGCAGCGCCAAGCCCTCTCCGGGACAGGGGGCCTCCTATGGCTACACCTTC. Its protein product is CSAKPSPGQGASYGYTF. The V gene is TRBV29-1, the J gene TRBJ1-2, with 12 bases that match TRBD1. From germline, CDR1 is SQVTM and CDR2 ANQGSEA. CDR3 length: 17 amino acids. V dropped 7 bases and J dropped 4; count of bases not matched to a gene: 16.

J is TRBJ1-1 and V is TRBV29-1; D unresolved. Trimming pared 1 base from V and 4 bases from J, leaving 10 bases between. Germline V gives CDR1 SQVTM, CDR2 ANQGSEA. This CDR3 contains 13 residues. This CDR3 reads CSVEGGKGTEAFF. CDR3 in DNA: TGCAGCGTTGAAGGTGGGAAAGGCACTGAAGCTTTCTTT.

The chain links TRBV7-8 to TRBJ1-5; tentatively, D is TRBD1 (5 bases). The germline V gene encodes CDR1 SGHVS and CDR2 FQNEAQ. The CDR3 is 15 amino acids. V lost 5 bases, J lost 3 bases, and 14 bases lay in between. CDR3 sequence (DNA): TGTGCCAGCAGCCAAGAGGCAGGGTACAATCAGCCCCAGCATTTT. It codes for CASSQEAGYNQPQHF.

The gene calls are TRBV5-6 and TRBJ2-2, with 10 bases matching TRBD2. V was pared by 4 bases and J by 3 bases, with 9 bases of the junction left unmatched. CDR3 size: 17 residues. Germline loops: CDR1 SGHDT, CDR2 YYEEEE. This CDR3 reads CASSPYFLAGDTGELFF. CDR3 DNA sequence: TGTGCCAGCAGCCCATACTTCCTAGCGGGAGACACCGGGGAGCTGTTTTTT.

The chain joins TRBV2 to TRBJ2-7, with TRBD2 matching 7 bases. This CDR3 region has 14 residues. Germline V gives CDR1 SNHLY, CDR2 FYNNEI. V lost 8 bases, J lost 2 bases, and 9 bases stayed unmatched. The CDR3 loop reads CASRRDYRTYEQYF. The CDR3 DNA sequence: TGTGCCAGCCGGCGGGACTACCGTACCTACGAGCAGTACTTC.

A few counts support this clonotype. V is TRBV20-1 and J is TRBJ1-4; possible D gene TRBD1, 5 bases. The germline V and J ends were trimmed by 6 bases and 5 bases, with 10 bases remaining between them. Germline V gene lookup returns CDR1 DFQATT and CDR2 SNEGSKA (reference sequence). The CDR3 has 12 amino acids. CDR3 region: CSAKQDNEKLFF. The DNA of the CDR3 is TGCAGTGCCAAACAGGACAATGAAAAACTGTTTTTT.

This clonotype was seen many times. The CDR3 protein is CSGRELYEQYF. CDR3 in DNA: TGCAGTGGCAGGGAACTCTACGAGCAGTACTTC. The chain uses TRBV20-1 and TRBJ2-7; weak D call: TRBD1 (5 bases). Trimming pared 7 bases from V and 3 bases from J, leaving 10 bases between. Per the germline V gene, CDR1 is DFQATT and CDR2 is SNEGSKA (reference sequence). The CDR3 extends over 11 amino acids.